Sequencing of this T cell receptor beta chain was carried out in a study of shared clonotypes between healthy human individuals. The study, taken as a whole, reports: What limited the represented genetic and exposure-history diversity was the small number of donors. A reduction in generation probabilities was seen for non-shared clonotypes relative to those shared by all four donors.

Splitting of each subset's genomic DNA was done evenly across several immunoSEQ plates. Measured with immunoSEQ multiplex PCR; TCRdb has only the in-frame clones, and not every one. The sample holds over 2 million clones, about 95% seen once. Naive CD8 cells comprised CD45RO-negative, CCR7-positively selected cells, excluding terminally differentiated effector memory CD45RA+ cells. Nashville, Tennessee was home to all donors, each a Caucasian adult. CDR3 length equals 10 residues. The ends were cut back, 9 bases at V and 4 bases at J, with 4 bases in the middle. In germline, CDR1 is SGHTA, CDR2 FQGNSA. Notes on this clone: Its antigen is not known. Other DNA sequences of this sample code for an identical CDR3.

This sequence originates from a man aged 18 to 35 in good health. The sample taken for sequencing was naive CD8+ T cells sorted from blood. The chain carries TRBV7-2 and TRBJ2-1; D is undetermined. The CDR3, as DNA: TGTGCCAGTTCTTACAATGAGCAGTTCTTC. The encoded protein is CASSYNEQFF.